These 14 T cell receptor beta chains were sequenced from one sample in a study of graft-versus-host responses after intestinal transplantation. Sequencing used immunoSEQ multiplex PCR; TCRdb keeps in-frame clones, though not all of them. This sample carries about 8,200 clones, approximately 29% of them seen once, and the ten largest clones take roughly 5.7%. Sequenced here: alloreactive CD4+ T cells from a mixed lymphocyte reaction culture, sampled before intestinal transplant. Subset in this sample: CFSE-low proliferating T cells sorted from roughly six-day pre-transplant mixed lymphocyte reaction (GvH or HvG direction). These receptors came from a human patient who received an intestinal transplant.

The J gene is TRBJ2-7, the V gene TRBV6-1; the D gene is possibly TRBD2 (5 bases). CDR1 and CDR2 from the germline V gene are MNHNS and SASEGT. The V gene lost 6 bases and the J gene lost 6 bases, with 18 bases spanning the gap. The CDR3 is 14 amino acids. The CDR3 spells CASSPSGRRGEQYF. CDR3 nucleotide sequence: TGTGCCAGCAGCCCATCGGGGAGACGGGGCGAGCAGTACTTC.

This sequence joins TRBV7-9 and TRBJ2-7; D may be TRBD2 (5 bases). The ends were cut back, 4 bases at V and 6 bases at J, with 10 bases in the middle. CDR3 length: 12 amino acids. Germline V gene lookup returns CDR1 SEHNR and CDR2 FQNEAQ (reference sequence). The CDR3 DNA is TGTGCCAGCAGCTACACCGGGGTCGAGCAGTACTTC. Encoded protein: CASSYTGVEQYF. The full variable domain, its missing parts supplied by reference TRBV7-9 and TRBJ2-7, is DTGVSQNPRHKITKRGQNVTFRCDPISEHNRLYWYRQTLGQGPEFLTYFQNEAQLEKSRLLSDRFSAERPKGSFSTLEIQRTEQGDSAMYLCASSYTGVEQYFGPGTRLTVT.

CDR3 protein: CASSLRGQGAGELFF. The DNA of the CDR3 is TGTGCCAGCAGCTTAAGGGGACAGGGGGCCGGGGAGCTGTTTTTT. The rearrangement links TRBV7-9 to TRBJ2-2; 11 bases map to TRBD1. Looked up from germline, CDR1 is SEHNR and CDR2 is FQNEAQ (reference sequence). Losses at the gene ends were 2 bases for V and 6 bases for J; bases not matched to a gene: 2. This CDR3 comprises 15 residues.

By frequency in the sample, this clone is medium-sized. The identical CDR3 is also encoded by other nucleotide sequences in the sample. The chain couples TRBV19 to TRBJ2-3, with 7 nucleotides matching TRBD2. The CDR3 is 14 residues long. Germline trimming cut 3 bases from V and 1 base from J; bases unmatched to any gene: 1. Germline V gene lookup returns CDR1 LNHDA and CDR2 SQIVND (reference sequence). The CDR3 sequence is CASSIGGGTDTQYF. Written as DNA, the CDR3 is TGTGCCAGTAGTATTGGGGGGGGCACAGATACGCAGTATTTT.

The V and J genes are TRBV20-1 and TRBJ1-1; unclear D gene. The CDR3 spans 10 residues. Germline V lookup: CDR1 DFQATT, CDR2 SNEGSKA (reference sequence). Trimming shortened V by 5 bases and J by 8 bases, and 9 bases separated the two germline ends. For the CDR3, the DNA is TGCAGTGCTCACCTCGGGGAAGCTTTCTTT. Translating it yields CSAHLGEAFF.

This chain uses TRBV19 with TRBJ2-1; a possible D gene is TRBD1 (5 bases). There are 13 residues in the CDR3. The germline V and J ends were trimmed by 11 bases and 3 bases, with 14 bases remaining between them. From germline, CDR1 is LNHDA and CDR2 SQIVND (reference sequence). CDR3 DNA: TGTGCCTCCCCCCTAGGGGTCTACAATGAGCAGTTCTTC. Translation gives CASPLGVYNEQFF.

This clone is labeled medium-sized. The chain uses TRBV10-2 and TRBJ2-2, with 8 bases lining up with TRBD2. The CDR3 is made up of 17 amino acids. Germline CDR1 reads WSHSY; CDR2 reads SAAADI. V was clipped by 5 bases and J by 5 bases; unmatched bases: 13. DNA for the CDR3: TGCGCCAGCAGTTTCTTGCTCGGGGGGGCGTTTACCGGGGAGCTGTTTTTT. This gives the protein CASSFLLGGAFTGELFF.

The V call is TRBV9, the J call TRBJ2-5; 10 positions match TRBD2. Looked up from germline, CDR1 is SGDLS and CDR2 is YYNGEE. The CDR3 totals 18 residues. J lost 5 bases, V lost 0 bases, and 13 bases had no gene match. CDR3: CASSVALAGAGGGETQYF. The CDR3 DNA sequence: TGTGCCAGCAGCGTAGCCCTAGCGGGGGCCGGGGGCGGGGAGACCCAGTACTTC. Together with reference TRBV9 and TRBJ2-5, the CDR3 gives the full variable domain: DSGVTQTPKHLITATGQRVTLRCSPRSGDLSVYWYQQSLDQGLQFLIQYYNGEERAKGNILERFSAQQFPDLHSELNLSSLELGDSALYFCASSVALAGAGGGETQYFGPGTRLLVL.

V and J are TRBV9 and TRBJ1-1; maybe TRBD1 (6 bases). Germline-derived CDR1 and CDR2 are SGDLS and YYNGEE. Between the trimmed V and J ends, which lost 0 bases and 4 bases, there was a span of 7 bases. The CDR3 consists of 13 residues. The CDR3 DNA reads as TGTGCCAGCAGCGTAGACAGGGTCACTGAAGCTTTCTTT. This codes for CASSVDRVTEAFF.

V usage is TRBV9 and J usage is TRBJ1-5; D might be TRBD1 (6 bases). CDR1 and CDR2 from the germline V gene are SGDLS and YYNGEE. Trimming removed 0 bases from V and 5 bases from J, with 12 bases in between. This CDR3 has 15 residues. This chain's CDR3 is CASSVDGRGDQPQHF. The CDR3 bases are TGTGCCAGCAGCGTAGACGGCAGGGGCGATCAGCCCCAGCATTTT. Looking up the rest from reference TRBV9 and TRBJ1-5 gives the full variable domain: DSGVTQTPKHLITATGQRVTLRCSPRSGDLSVYWYQQSLDQGLQFLIQYYNGEERAKGNILERFSAQQFPDLHSELNLSSLELGDSALYFCASSVDGRGDQPQHFGDGTRLSIL.

By share, this clone counts as medium-sized. The chain carries TRBV18 and TRBJ2-1, with 8 bases lining up with TRBD2. Germline-derived CDR1 and CDR2 are KGHSH and LQKENI. V lost 1 base and J lost 3; bases outside the gene matches: 5. The CDR3 covers 16 residues. CDR3 nucleotide sequence: TGTGCCAGCTCACCACTTGGCGGGGGGCTCTACAATGAGCAGTTCTTC. Amino acids: CASSPLGGGLYNEQFF. Supplemented by reference TRBV18 and TRBJ2-1, the full variable domain reads NAGVMQNPRHLVRRRGQEARLRCSPMKGHSHVYWYRQLPEEGLKFMVYLQKENIIDESGMPKERFSAEFPKEGPSILRIQQVVRGDSAAYFCASSPLGGGLYNEQFFGPGTRLTVL.

This rearrangement joins TRBV7-3 to TRBJ2-7, with a tentative D call TRBD2 (5 bases). The CDR3 sequence is 12 residues long. V lost 5 bases, J lost 6 bases, and 11 bases lay in between. Germline V gene data show CDR1 as SGHTA and CDR2 as FQGTGA. This CDR3 reads CASSETRTEQYF. CDR3 nucleotides: TGTGCCAGCAGCGAAACTAGAACCGAGCAGTACTTC.

The chain uses TRBV11-1 and TRBJ1-1; 7 bases line up with TRBD1. The ends lost 1 base at V and 1 base at J; junction bases unmatched: 0. The CDR3 sequence is 14 residues long. Germline CDR1 reads SGHAT; CDR2 reads FQDESV (reference sequence). CDR3 protein: CASSLGTGNTEAFF. The CDR3 coding sequence is TGTGCCAGCAGCTTAGGGACAGGGAACACTGAAGCTTTCTTT.

This clone has a handful of counts. The chain joins TRBV29-1 to TRBJ2-7; the D gene is possibly TRBD1 (6 bases). V was trimmed by 6 bases and J by 2 bases, leaving 11 bases between them. The CDR3 has 12 amino acids. The germline V gene encodes CDR1 SQVTM and CDR2 ANQGSEA. Here the CDR3 DNA reads TGCAGCGTCGTTAGGGGGACCTACGAGCAGTACTTC. It encodes CSVVRGTYEQYF.